A selection of T cell receptor beta chains follows, all from one sample in a study of early T cells in non-severe SARS-CoV-2 infection. TCRdb itself ran the 5' RACE reads through MiXCR, one entry per CDR3 protein. The sample lists about 55,000 distinct CDR3 sequences, around 6.6% occurring once. The sample consisted of whole blood, taken at baseline. All receptors derive from an adult who was a healthcare worker with PCR-confirmed SARS-CoV-2 infection or an uninfected control (not recorded which). Both conserved end residues are part of each CDR3. D genes are given only for firm matches.

v_gene: TRBV5-4; d_gene: .; len: 15; j_gene: TRBJ2-1; CDR3aa: CASSPTISGTNEQFF
v_gene: TRBV4-3; d_gene: .; len: 15; j_gene: TRBJ2-1; CDR3aa: CASSRLTGVYNEQFF
v_gene: TRBV18; d_gene: .; len: 15; j_gene: TRBJ1-3; CDR3aa: CASSPVQVSGNTIYF
v_gene: TRBV6-5; d_gene: TRBD1; len: 14; j_gene: TRBJ2-5; CDR3aa: CASSGGTGQETQYF
v_gene: TRBV5-1; d_gene: .; len: 13; j_gene: TRBJ1-2; CDR3aa: CASSFQGVRGYTF
v_gene: TRBV5-1; d_gene: TRBD2; len: 17; j_gene: TRBJ2-1; CDR3aa: CASSSHPGLAAYNEQFF
v_gene: TRBV12-3/TRBV12-4; d_gene: .; len: 12; j_gene: TRBJ1-3; CDR3aa: CASTRRGNTIYF
v_gene: TRBV6-2/TRBV6-3; d_gene: .; len: 17; j_gene: TRBJ2-1; CDR3aa: CASSLLGVLSSYNEQFF
v_gene: TRBV4-3; d_gene: .; len: 14; j_gene: TRBJ1-4; CDR3aa: CASSPGWGDEKLFF
v_gene: TRBV20-1; d_gene: .; len: 13; j_gene: TRBJ2-7; CDR3aa: CSASSDSPYEQYF
v_gene: TRBV10-1; d_gene: .; len: 13; j_gene: TRBJ1-1; CDR3aa: CARVDGTNTEAFF
v_gene: TRBV18; d_gene: .; len: 12; j_gene: TRBJ2-7; CDR3aa: CASSPRGGEQYF
v_gene: TRBV4-3; d_gene: .; len: 14; j_gene: TRBJ2-7; CDR3aa: CASSQSWGTYEQYF
v_gene: TRBV7-6; d_gene: .; len: 14; j_gene: TRBJ2-7; CDR3aa: CASSPRDLSYEQYF
v_gene: TRBV4-2; d_gene: .; len: 16; j_gene: TRBJ1-5; CDR3aa: CASSQRGFDSNQPQHF
v_gene: TRBV19; d_gene: TRBD2; len: 14; j_gene: TRBJ2-3; CDR3aa: CASSIGGSTDTQYF
v_gene: TRBV29-1; d_gene: .; len: 12; j_gene: TRBJ2-5; CDR3aa: CSVAGVAETQYF
v_gene: TRBV15; d_gene: TRBD1; len: 16; j_gene: TRBJ1-6; CDR3aa: CATSRSQTGWDSPLHF
v_gene: TRBV6-2/TRBV6-3; d_gene: .; len: 16; j_gene: TRBJ2-2; CDR3aa: CASSYSPGTKDGELFF
v_gene: TRBV29-1; d_gene: TRBD1; len: 15; j_gene: TRBJ1-5; CDR3aa: CSVTTGTGWNQPQHF
v_gene: TRBV19; d_gene: TRBD1; len: 17; j_gene: TRBJ2-1; CDR3aa: CASSQISGTGVGNEQFF
v_gene: TRBV9; d_gene: .; len: 13; j_gene: TRBJ2-1; CDR3aa: CASARYQYNEQFF
v_gene: TRBV7-2; d_gene: .; len: 13; j_gene: TRBJ1-1; CDR3aa: CASSLQTNTEAFF
v_gene: TRBV28; d_gene: .; len: 14; j_gene: TRBJ2-7; CDR3aa: CASSLTGFAYEQYF
v_gene: TRBV21-1; d_gene: .; len: 16; j_gene: TRBJ2-1; CDR3aa: CASSKIRQVSYNEQFF
v_gene: TRBV3-1; d_gene: .; len: 13; j_gene: TRBJ1-6; CDR3aa: CASSQPGNSPLHF
v_gene: TRBV4-2; d_gene: .; len: 15; j_gene: TRBJ2-2; CDR3aa: CASSQDFAGNGELFF
v_gene: TRBV6-5; d_gene: .; len: 15; j_gene: TRBJ1-5; CDR3aa: CASSYSLTSNQPQHF
v_gene: TRBV24-1; d_gene: .; len: 13; j_gene: TRBJ1-1; CDR3aa: CATSSGRNTEAFF